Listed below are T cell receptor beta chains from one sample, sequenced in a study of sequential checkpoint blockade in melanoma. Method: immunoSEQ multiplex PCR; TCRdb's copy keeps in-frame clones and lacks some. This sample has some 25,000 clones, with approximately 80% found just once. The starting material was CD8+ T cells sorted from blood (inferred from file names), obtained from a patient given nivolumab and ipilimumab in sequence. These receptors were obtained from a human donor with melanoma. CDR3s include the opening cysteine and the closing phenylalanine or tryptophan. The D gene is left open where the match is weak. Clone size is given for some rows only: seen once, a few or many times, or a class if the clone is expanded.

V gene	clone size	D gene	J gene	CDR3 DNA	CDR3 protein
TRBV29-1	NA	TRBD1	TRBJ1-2	TGCAGCGTTGAAGCAGCCGGGACAGGGGTCCCTTGGGACTATGGCTACACCTTC	CSVEAAGTGVPWDYGYTF
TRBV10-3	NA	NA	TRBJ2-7	TGTGCCATCAGTGAGTCGGGGGGGCCCTACGAGCAGTACTTC	CAISESGGPYEQYF
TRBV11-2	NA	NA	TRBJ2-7	TGTGCCAGCAGCTCATTTCCCCAGGGGGAGCAGTACTTC	CASSSFPQGEQYF
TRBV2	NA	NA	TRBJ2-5	TGTGCCAGCAGTGAAGACCCTGCGGAGGGATTGGAAGAGACCCAGTACTTC	CASSEDPAEGLEETQYF
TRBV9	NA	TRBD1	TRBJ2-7	TGTGCCAGCAGCGTAGCACCGACAGGGGGATACGAGCAGTACTTC	CASSVAPTGGYEQYF
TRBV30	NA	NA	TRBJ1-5	TGTGCCTGGGGACAGCTCTATAGCAATCAGCCCCAGCATTTT	CAWGQLYSNQPQHF
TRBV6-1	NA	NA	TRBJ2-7	TGTGCCAGCAGTGAAGGGCTAGCGCTATCCTACGAGCAGTACTTC	CASSEGLALSYEQYF
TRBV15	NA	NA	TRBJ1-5	TGTGCCACCAGCAGATCCACAGGGACTCAGCCCCAGCATTTT	CATSRSTGTQPQHF
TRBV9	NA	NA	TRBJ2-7	TGTGCCAGCAGCGTAGAGGACGCAGGGTTCTCCTACGAGCAGTACTTC	CASSVEDAGFSYEQYF
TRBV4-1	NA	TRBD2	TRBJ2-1	TGCGCCAGCAGCCAAGATGCAGGACTAGGGCACAATGAGCAGTTCTTC	CASSQDAGLGHNEQFF
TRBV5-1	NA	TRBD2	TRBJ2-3	TGCGCCAGCAGCTTCGCGGGGGTTGATACGCAGTATTTT	CASSFAGVDTQYF
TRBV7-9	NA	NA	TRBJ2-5	TGTGCCAGCAGCTTTTCAGGGGGAGGTTGGGAGACCCAGTACTTC	CASSFSGGGWETQYF
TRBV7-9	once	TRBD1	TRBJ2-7	TGTGCCAGCAGCTCAGACCGGACAGGGGCTATAACCTCCTACGAGCAGTACTTC	CASSSDRTGAITSYEQYF
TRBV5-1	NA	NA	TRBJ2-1	TGCGCCAGCAAGGGGGATGAGCAGTTCTTC	CASKGDEQFF
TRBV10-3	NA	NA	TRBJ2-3	TGTGCCATCAGTGAATCTCAGGGAGGTGGCCCTAGCACAGATACGCAGTATTTT	CAISESQGGGPSTDTQYF
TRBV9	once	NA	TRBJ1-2	TGTGCCAGCGCGGAAACAGGGACCGGCTATGGCTACACCTTC	CASAETGTGYGYTF
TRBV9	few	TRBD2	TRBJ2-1	TGTGCCAGCAGCGTAGGGAGCGGGGGGGACAATGAGCAGTTCTTC	CASSVGSGGDNEQFF
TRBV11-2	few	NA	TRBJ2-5	TGTGCCAGCAGCTTAGCCCCACTGGAAGAGACCCAGTACTTC	CASSLAPLEETQYF
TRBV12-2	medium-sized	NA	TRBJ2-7	TGTGCAAGTCGCCTGAAAGGGACAGAGGACTTC	CASRLKGTEDF
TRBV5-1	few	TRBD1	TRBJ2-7	TGCGCCAGCAGCTTAGCGACAGGGGGGGACGAGCAGTACTTC	CASSLATGGDEQYF
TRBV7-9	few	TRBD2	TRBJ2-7	TGTGCCAGCAGCTTAGGCGGGGGCTACGAGCAGTACTTC	CASSLGGGYEQYF
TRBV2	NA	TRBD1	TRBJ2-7	TGTGCCAGCAGACCTGACAGGGGAATTACCTACGAGCAGTACTTC	CASRPDRGITYEQYF
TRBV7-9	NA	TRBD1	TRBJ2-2	TGTGCCAGCCCCATAGACAGGGGACGCACCGGGGAGCTGTTTTTT	CASPIDRGRTGELFF
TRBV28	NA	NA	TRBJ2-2	TGTGCCAGCAGTTTTGAAAACTTTAACACCGGGGAGCTGTTTTTT	CASSFENFNTGELFF